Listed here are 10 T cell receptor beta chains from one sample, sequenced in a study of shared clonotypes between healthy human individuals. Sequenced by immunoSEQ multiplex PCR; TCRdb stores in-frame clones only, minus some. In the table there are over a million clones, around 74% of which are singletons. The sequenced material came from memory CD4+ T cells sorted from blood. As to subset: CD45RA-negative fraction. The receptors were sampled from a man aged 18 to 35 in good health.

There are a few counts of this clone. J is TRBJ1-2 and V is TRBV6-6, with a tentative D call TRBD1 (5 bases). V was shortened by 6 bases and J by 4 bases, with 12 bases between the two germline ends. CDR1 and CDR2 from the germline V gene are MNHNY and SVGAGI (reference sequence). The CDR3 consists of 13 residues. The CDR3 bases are TGTGCCAGCAGCCTAGACAGTCTCTATGGCTACACCTTC. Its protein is CASSLDSLYGYTF.

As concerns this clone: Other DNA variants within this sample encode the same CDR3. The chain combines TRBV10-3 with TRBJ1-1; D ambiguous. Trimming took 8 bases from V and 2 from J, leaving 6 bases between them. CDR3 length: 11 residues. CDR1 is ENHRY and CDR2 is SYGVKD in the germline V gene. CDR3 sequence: CAIRSNTEAFF. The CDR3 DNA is TGTGCCATCCGGAGCAACACTGAAGCTTTCTTT.

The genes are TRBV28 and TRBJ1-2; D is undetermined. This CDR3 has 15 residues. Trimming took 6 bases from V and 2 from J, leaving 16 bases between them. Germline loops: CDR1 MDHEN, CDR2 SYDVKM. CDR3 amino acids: CASSLSQSPNYGYTF. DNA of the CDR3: TGTGCCAGCAGCCTAAGTCAATCACCAAACTATGGCTACACCTTC.

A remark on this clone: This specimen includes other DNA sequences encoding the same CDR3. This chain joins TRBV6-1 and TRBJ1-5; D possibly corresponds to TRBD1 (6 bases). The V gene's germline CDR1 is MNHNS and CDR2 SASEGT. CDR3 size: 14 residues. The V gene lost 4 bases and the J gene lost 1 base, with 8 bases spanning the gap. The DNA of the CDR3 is TGTGCCAGCAGTGGAGGACAGAGCAATCAGCCCCAGCATTTT. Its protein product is CASSGGQSNQPQHF.

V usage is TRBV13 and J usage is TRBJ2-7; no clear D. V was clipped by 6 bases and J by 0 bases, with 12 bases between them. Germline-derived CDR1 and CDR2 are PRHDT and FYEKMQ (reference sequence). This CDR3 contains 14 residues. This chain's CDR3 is CASRSRLASYEQYF. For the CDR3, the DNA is TGTGCCAGCAGATCTCGACTCGCCTCCTACGAGCAGTACTTC.

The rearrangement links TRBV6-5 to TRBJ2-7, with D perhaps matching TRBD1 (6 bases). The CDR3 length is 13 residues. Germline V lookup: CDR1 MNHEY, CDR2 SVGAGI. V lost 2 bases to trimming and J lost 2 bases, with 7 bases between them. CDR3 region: CASSYDRTYEQYF. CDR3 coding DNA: TGTGCCAGCAGTTACGACAGGACCTACGAGCAGTACTTC.

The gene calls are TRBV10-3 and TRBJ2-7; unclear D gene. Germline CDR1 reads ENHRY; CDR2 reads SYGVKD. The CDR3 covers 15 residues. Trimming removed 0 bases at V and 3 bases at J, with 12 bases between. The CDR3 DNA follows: TGTGCCATCAGTGAGTCGAATACAGCAAACTACGAGCAGTACTTC. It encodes CAISESNTANYEQYF.

CDR3 amino acids: CASREAGGLFSYEQYF. In DNA, the CDR3 is TGTGCCAGCAGGGAAGCGGGGGGGCTATTCTCCTACGAGCAGTACTTC. The genes are TRBV28 and TRBJ2-7, with 10 positions matching TRBD2. The CDR3 is 16 residues long. The V gene's germline CDR1 is MDHEN and CDR2 SYDVKM. V lost 6 bases and J lost 0; bases outside the gene matches: 8.

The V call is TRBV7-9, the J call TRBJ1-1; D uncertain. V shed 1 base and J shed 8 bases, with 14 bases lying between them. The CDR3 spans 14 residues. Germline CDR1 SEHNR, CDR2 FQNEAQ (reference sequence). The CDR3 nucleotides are TGTGCCAGCAGCTTAGAAGAGATGCCCGGGGAAGCTTTCTTT. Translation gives CASSLEEMPGEAFF.

CDR3 nucleotide sequence: TGTGCCAGCAGCAACAAGGGGGCCTGGGGCTACACCTTC. It specifies CASSNKGAWGYTF. The chain uses TRBV27 and TRBJ1-2; TRBD1 matches 7 bases. J was trimmed by 8 bases and V by 6 bases; bases with no gene match: 9. The CDR3 is 13 amino acids. The germline gives CDR1 MNHEY, CDR2 SMNVEV (reference sequence).